Listed below are T cell receptor beta chains from one sample, sequenced in a study of blood T cells in healthy people across ages. TCRdb re-called the 5' RACE reads through MiXCR, storing one row per CDR3 protein. Of hundreds of thousands of distinct CDR3 sequences detected, about 51% appear once; the ten largest clones hold less than 15%. The material sequenced was blood. The receptor set was obtained from an elderly woman in good health. Each CDR3 is given with its conserved first and last residue. Fields, in order: J gene, V gene, D gene, clone size, CDR3 protein, CDR3 DNA. D genes are given only for firm matches. Clone size, where shown, is once, few, many, or a class for clones that have expanded.

TRBJ2-4	TRBV28	.	.	CASSDRRRDIAKNIQYF	TGTGCCAGCAGTGACCGCCGGCGGGATATAGCCAAAAACATTCAGTACTTC
TRBJ2-3	TRBV27	TRBD1	.	CASRERTGTQYF	TGTGCCAGCAGAGAGAGGACAGGCACGCAGTATTTT
TRBJ2-1	TRBV18	.	many	CASSPGSYNEQFF	TGTGCCAGCAGCCCCGGGTCCTACAATGAGCAGTTCTTC
TRBJ2-4	TRBV5-1	TRBD1	.	CASSLGLTGVTKVAKNIQYF	TGCGCCAGCAGTCTGGGGCTGACAGGGGTGACGAAGGTAGCCAAAAACATTCAGTACTTC
TRBJ2-3	TRBV28	TRBD1	many	CASSLGQGHTDTQYF	TGTGCCAGCAGTTTGGGACAGGGGCACACAGATACGCAGTATTTT
TRBJ2-3	TRBV29-1	.	.	CSVDFQGLDTQYF	TGCAGCGTTGATTTCCAGGGTTTGGATACGCAGTATTTT
TRBJ2-5	TRBV7-2	.	.	CASSFWGQLQETQYF	TGTGCCAGCAGCTTCTGGGGACAACTTCAAGAGACCCAGTACTTC
TRBJ2-1	TRBV28	.	many	CASTLMSSYNEQFF	TGTGCCAGCACCTTAATGAGCTCCTACAATGAGCAGTTCTTC
TRBJ2-1	TRBV29-1	TRBD1	few	CSARDRAWDEQFF	TGCAGCGCCCGGGACAGGGCTTGGGATGAGCAGTTCTTC
TRBJ2-1	TRBV20-1	TRBD1	many	CSAKKDRVGPHNEQFF	TGCAGTGCCAAAAAGGACAGGGTGGGCCCTCACAATGAGCAGTTCTTC
TRBJ2-3	TRBV20-1	.	many	CSARDRARTQDTQYF	TGCAGTGCTAGAGATCGGGCCCGAACCCAAGATACGCAGTATTTT
TRBJ1-6	TRBV6-5	.	many	CASSYYGTHSYSPLHF	TGTGCCAGCAGTTACTACGGCACACACTCGTATTCACCCCTCCACTTT
TRBJ2-7	TRBV6-2/TRBV6-3	.	many	CASSYGWGYEQYF	TGTGCCAGCAGTTACGGGTGGGGCTACGAGCAGTACTTC
TRBJ2-2	TRBV3-1	.	.	CASSQQRGWELFF	TGTGCCAGCAGTCAGCAAAGAGGCTGGGAGCTGTTTTTT
TRBJ2-7	TRBV27	.	few	CASSPTNRVGEQYF	TGTGCCAGCAGTCCAACAAACAGGGTCGGCGAGCAGTACTTC
TRBJ2-7	TRBV18	.	many	CASSPSVGSYEQYF	TGTGCCAGCAGTCCCAGTGTGGGATCCTACGAGCAGTACTTC
TRBJ2-1	TRBV20-1	TRBD2	few	CSARRREGRNEQFF	TGCAGTGCTAGACGACGGGAGGGCCGGAATGAGCAGTTCTTC
TRBJ2-3	TRBV5-1	.	many	CASSYGTTTDTQYF	TGCGCCAGCAGCTATGGGACCACCACAGATACGCAGTATTTT
TRBJ1-4	TRBV7-9	.	.	CASSFSGGHHEKLFF	TGTGCCAGCAGCTTCTCGGGGGGTCACCATGAAAAACTGTTTTTT
TRBJ1-1	TRBV13	TRBD1	.	CASSSRDRANEAFF	TGTGCCAGCAGCTCCCGGGACAGGGCTAATGAAGCTTTCTTT
TRBJ2-1	TRBV18	.	.	CASSPSETGYNEQFF	TGTGCCAGCTCACCAAGCGAAACGGGATACAATGAGCAGTTCTTC
TRBJ2-2	TRBV15	TRBD2	few	CATSRDPPGLAAFGELFF	TGTGCCACCAGCAGAGATCCCCCGGGACTAGCGGCGTTCGGGGAGCTGTTTTTT